Sequencing of this T cell receptor (beta chain) was carried out in a study of T cells expressing NK-cell markers. Overall study findings and caveats: The HCMV specificity of the expanded NKG2C+ T cell clones stayed unresolved. In several donors, dominant clonotypes made up about 25-65% of CD3+CD56-NKG2C+ cells. The dominant NKG2C+ clonotypes represented about 1.0-7.5% of CD8+ T cells in about six donors.

Germline V CDR1 and CDR2: SGHRS, YFSETQ. This CDR3 region has 15 residues. TCRdb reanalyzed the 5' RACE reads and collapses them to one entry per CDR3 protein, without DNA. The sample table includes approximately 150,000 distinct CDR3 sequences. A remark on this clonotype: Its antigen remains unidentified.

The genes are TRBV5-1 and TRBJ1-2; TCRdb's D call, TRBD1, is unchecked because there is no DNA. The source is a woman aged 18-70 years in good health. The source material was blood T cells: a sorted CD56 or NKG2C T cell subset, CD4+ or CD8+ T cells, or bulk PBMC T cells (not recorded which). CDR3 amino acids: CASRDPGTGKYGYTF.